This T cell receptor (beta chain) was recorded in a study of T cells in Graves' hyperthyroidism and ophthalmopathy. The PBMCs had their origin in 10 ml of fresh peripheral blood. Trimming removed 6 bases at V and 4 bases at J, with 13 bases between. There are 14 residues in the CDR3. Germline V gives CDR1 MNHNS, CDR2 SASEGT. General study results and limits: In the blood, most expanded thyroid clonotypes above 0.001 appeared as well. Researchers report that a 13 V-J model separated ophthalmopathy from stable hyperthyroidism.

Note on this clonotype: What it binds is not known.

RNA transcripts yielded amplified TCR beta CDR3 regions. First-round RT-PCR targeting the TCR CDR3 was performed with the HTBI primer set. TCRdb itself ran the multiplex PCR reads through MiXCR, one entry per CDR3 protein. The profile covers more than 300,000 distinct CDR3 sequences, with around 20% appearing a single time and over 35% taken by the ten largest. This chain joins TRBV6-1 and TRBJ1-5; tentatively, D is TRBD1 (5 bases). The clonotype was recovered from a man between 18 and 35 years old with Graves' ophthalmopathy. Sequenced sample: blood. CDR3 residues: CASRRGNGNQPQHF. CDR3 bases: TGTGCCAGCAGACGGGGCAACGGGAATCAGCCCCAGCATTTT.